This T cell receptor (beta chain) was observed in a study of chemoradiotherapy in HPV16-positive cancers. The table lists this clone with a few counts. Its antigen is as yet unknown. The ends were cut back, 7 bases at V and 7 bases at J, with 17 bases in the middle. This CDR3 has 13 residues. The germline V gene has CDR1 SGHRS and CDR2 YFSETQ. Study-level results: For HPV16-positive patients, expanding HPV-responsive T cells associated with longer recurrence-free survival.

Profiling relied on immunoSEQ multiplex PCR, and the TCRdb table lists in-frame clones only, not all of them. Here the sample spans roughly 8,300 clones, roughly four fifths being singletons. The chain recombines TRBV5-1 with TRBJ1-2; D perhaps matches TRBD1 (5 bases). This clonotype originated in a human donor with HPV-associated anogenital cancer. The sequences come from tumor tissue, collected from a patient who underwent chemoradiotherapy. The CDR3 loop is CASGIGGSGGYTF. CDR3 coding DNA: TGCGCCAGCGGTATTGGGGGATCCGGTGGCTACACCTTC.